This TCR beta chain originates from a study of T-cell reconstitution after alpha-beta-depleted transplantation in children (dated by TCRdb to 2016 to 2017). A note on the overall study: T-cell immune reconstitution after TCRalphabeta/CD19-depleted allogeneic hematopoietic cell transplantation in children was quantitatively tracked in the study by means of TCR repertoire profiling. The research as a whole found: In some patients, the high TCRbeta diversity seen at day 60 was put down to recipient T cells and intrathymic progenitors that had survived conditioning. Apparently early alphabetaT-cell count recovery about two months after transplant reportedly relied on only several hundred rapidly expanded clones derived from non-depleted graft cells. Hyperexpanded clone frequencies declined over subsequent months; after one year, T-cell counts and TCRbeta diversity were mostly attributed to newly produced T cells.

Regarding this clonotype: The specificity of this receptor is unknown. No much larger clonotype is one base removed from it; base qualities were not supplied.

To prepare the library, PCR was applied. These reads were obtained on an Illumina HiSeq 2500. TCR library preparation used molecular barcoding, with unique molecular identifiers applied to normalize quantification of the TCRbeta repertoire. TCRdb ran its own pipeline on the public reads, namely fastp trimming at Q25 and MiXCR clone calling, and kept in-frame beta chains. Each CDR3 protein gets just one entry, which takes the most common genes and DNA from the rows behind it. This sample holds some 440,000 distinct CDR3 sequences; 15% to 20% were observed only once. The top ten hold approximately 28% of the sample. Taken from the germline V gene (reference sequence), the CDR1 and CDR2 loops are DFQATT and SNEGSKA. Trimming at the junction amounts to 4 bases on V and 3 bases on J, and the germline ends lie 7 bases apart. The CDR3, cysteine through phenylalanine, is 11 amino acids long. Kept here is only the CDR3 DNA, which spans 33 bases and is read in frame from base 1.

The treatment or condition label corresponds to: allogeneic hematopoietic cell transplantation with graft depleted of TCRalphabeta T cells and CD19 B cells. TCRalphabeta/CD19-depleted allogeneic hematopoietic cell grafts were given to the transplant recipients, all of whom were children. This clonotype was obtained from a boy under two years old who had a stem cell transplant for Wiskott-Aldrich syndrome, so the T cells may come from the graft donor. The rearranged chain carries TRBV20-1 and TRBJ2-7; the D gene is not confidently resolved. The material sequenced was PBMCs, mostly from graft donor cells, taken 360 days after TCRalphabeta/CD19-depleted stem cell transplant. The nucleotides read TGCAGTGCTATGTGGGGCTACGAGCAGTACTTC. Translated, it gives CSAMWGYEQYF.